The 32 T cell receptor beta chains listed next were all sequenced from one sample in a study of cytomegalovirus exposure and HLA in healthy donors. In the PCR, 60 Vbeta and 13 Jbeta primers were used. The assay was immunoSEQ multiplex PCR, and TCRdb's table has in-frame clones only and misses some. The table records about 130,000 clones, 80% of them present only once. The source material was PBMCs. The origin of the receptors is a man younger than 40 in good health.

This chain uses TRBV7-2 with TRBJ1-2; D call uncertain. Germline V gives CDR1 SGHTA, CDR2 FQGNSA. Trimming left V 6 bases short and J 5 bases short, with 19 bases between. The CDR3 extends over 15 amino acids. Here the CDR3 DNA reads TGTGCCAGCAGTCGCACCCAGCGCACCCTTTATGGCTACACCTTC. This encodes CASSRTQRTLYGYTF.

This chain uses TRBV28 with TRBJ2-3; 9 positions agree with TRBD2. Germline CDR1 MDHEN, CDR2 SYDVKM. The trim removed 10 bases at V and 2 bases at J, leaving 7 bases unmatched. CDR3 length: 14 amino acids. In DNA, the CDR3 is TGTGCCACCTTTTTAGCGGGAGCCACAGATACGCAGTATTTT. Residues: CATFLAGATDTQYF. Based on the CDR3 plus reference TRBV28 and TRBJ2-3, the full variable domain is DVKVTQSSRYLVKRTGEKVFLECVQDMDHENMFWYRQDPGLGLRLIYFSYDVKMKEKGDIPEGYSVSREKKERFSLILESASTNQTSMYLCATFLAGATDTQYFGPGTRLTVL.

The CDR3 DNA follows: TGCGCCAGCAGCCAAACCACCGGGACAGCCTACGAGCAGTACTTC. It specifies CASSQTTGTAYEQYF. The chain combines TRBV4-1 with TRBJ2-7; 7 bases agree with TRBD1. The CDR3 loop spans 15 amino acids. Germline V gene lookup returns CDR1 MGHRA and CDR2 YSYEKL. The V and J ends lost 2 bases and 2 bases, in that order; junction bases with no gene match: 6.

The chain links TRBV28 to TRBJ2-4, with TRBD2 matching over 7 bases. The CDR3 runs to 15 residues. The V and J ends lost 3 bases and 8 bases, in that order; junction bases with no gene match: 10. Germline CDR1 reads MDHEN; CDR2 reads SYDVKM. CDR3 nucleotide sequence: TGTGCCAGCAGTTTCGAGGGCAGGACTAGGGACATTCAGTACTTC. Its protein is CASSFEGRTRDIQYF.

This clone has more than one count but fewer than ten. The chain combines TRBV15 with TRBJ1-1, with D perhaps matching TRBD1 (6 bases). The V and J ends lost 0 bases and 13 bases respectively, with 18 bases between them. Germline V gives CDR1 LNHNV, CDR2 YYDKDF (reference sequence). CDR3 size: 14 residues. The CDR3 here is CATSRDRGGYAVFF. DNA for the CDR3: TGTGCCACCAGCAGAGATCGTGGGGGCTACGCAGTTTTCTTT.

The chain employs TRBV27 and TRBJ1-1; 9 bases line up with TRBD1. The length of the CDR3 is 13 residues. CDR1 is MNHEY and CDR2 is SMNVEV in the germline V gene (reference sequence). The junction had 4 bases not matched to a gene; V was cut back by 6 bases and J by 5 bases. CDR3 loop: CASRTGGWTEAFF. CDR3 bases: TGTGCCAGCAGGACAGGGGGGTGGACTGAAGCTTTCTTT.

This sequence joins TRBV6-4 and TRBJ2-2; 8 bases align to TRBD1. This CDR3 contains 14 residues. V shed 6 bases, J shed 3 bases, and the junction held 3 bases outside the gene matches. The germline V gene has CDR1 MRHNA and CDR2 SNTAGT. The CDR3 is CASRGQGDTGELFF. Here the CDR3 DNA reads TGTGCCAGCAGAGGACAGGGCGACACCGGGGAGCTGTTTTTT.

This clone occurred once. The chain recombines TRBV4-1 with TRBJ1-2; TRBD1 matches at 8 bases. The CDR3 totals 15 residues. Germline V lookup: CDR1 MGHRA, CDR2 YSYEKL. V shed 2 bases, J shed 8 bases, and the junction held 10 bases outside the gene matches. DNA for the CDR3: TGCGCCAGCAGCCAAACCCCTAGGACAGGGATCGGCTACACCTTC. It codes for CASSQTPRTGIGYTF.

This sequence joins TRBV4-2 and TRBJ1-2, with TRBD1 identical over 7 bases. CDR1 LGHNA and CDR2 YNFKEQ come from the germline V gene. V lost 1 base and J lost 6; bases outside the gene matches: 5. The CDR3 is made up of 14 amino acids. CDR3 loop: CASSQGARGDGYTF. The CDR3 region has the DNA TGTGCCAGCAGCCAAGGGGCCAGGGGGGATGGCTACACCTTC.

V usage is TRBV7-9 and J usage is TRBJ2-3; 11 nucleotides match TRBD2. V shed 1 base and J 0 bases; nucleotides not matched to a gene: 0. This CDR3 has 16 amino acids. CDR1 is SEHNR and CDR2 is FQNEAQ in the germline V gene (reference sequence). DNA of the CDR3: TGTGCCAGCAGCTTAGGGACTAGCGGGAGCACAGATACGCAGTATTTT. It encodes CASSLGTSGSTDTQYF.

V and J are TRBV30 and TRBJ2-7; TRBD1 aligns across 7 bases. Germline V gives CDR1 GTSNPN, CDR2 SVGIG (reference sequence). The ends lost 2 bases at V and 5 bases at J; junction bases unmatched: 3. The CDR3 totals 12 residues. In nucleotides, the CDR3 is TGTGCCTGGAGTTCGACAGGGAACGAGCAGTACTTC. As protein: CAWSSTGNEQYF.

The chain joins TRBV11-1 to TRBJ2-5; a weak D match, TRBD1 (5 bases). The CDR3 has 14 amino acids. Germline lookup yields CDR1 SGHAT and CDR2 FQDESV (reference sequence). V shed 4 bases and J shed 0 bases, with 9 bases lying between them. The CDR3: CASSSDSHQETQYF. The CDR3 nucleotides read TGTGCCAGCAGCTCCGACAGTCACCAAGAGACCCAGTACTTC.

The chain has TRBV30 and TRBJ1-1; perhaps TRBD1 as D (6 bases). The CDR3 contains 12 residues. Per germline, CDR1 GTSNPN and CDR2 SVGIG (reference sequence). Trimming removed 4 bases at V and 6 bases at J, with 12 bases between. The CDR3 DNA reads TGTGCCTGGATGAGGGGGTTGTCTGAAGCTTTCTTT. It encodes CAWMRGLSEAFF.

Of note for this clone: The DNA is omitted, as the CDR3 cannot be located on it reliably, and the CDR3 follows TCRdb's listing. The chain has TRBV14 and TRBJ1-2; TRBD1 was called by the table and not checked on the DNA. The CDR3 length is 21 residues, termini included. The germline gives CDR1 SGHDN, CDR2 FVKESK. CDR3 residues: CASSQRGQGRGWLHLRGDLTF.

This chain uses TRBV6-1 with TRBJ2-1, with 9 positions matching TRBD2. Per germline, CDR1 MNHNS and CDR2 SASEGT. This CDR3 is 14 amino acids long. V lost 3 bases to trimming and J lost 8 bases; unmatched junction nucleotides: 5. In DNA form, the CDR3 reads TGTGCCAGCAGTGATACTAGCGGGCCCCATGAGCAGTTCTTC. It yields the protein CASSDTSGPHEQFF.

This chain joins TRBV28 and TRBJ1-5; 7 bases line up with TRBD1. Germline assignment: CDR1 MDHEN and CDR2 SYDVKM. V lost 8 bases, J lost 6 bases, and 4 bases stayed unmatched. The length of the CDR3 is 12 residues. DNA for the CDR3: TGTGCCAGCGGAGGGGGCCCTCAGCCCCAGCATTTT. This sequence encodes CASGGGPQPQHF.

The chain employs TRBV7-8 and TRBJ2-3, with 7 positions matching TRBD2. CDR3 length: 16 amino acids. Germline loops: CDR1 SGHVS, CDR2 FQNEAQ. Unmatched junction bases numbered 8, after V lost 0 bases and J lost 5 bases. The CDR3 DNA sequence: TGTGCCAGCAGCTTAGCTGTGACTAGCCTTGGAGATACGCAGTATTTT. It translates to CASSLAVTSLGDTQYF. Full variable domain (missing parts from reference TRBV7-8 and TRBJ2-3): GAGVSQSPRYKVAKRGQDVALRCDPISGHVSLFWYQQALGQGPEFLTYFQNEAQLDKSGLPSDRFFAERPEGSVSTLKIQRTQQEDSAVYLCASSLAVTSLGDTQYFGPGTRLTVL.

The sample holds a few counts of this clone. The CDR3 spells CASSFDESGAQHF. CDR3 coding DNA: TGTGCCAGCAGCTTCGATGAGTCCGGGGCCCAGCATTTT. J is TRBJ1-5 and V is TRBV11-1; no clear D gene. CDR1 and CDR2 (germline): SGHAT, FQDESV (reference sequence). The V end lost 3 bases, the J end lost 11 bases, and 14 bases lay between the germline ends. The CDR3 is 13 residues long.

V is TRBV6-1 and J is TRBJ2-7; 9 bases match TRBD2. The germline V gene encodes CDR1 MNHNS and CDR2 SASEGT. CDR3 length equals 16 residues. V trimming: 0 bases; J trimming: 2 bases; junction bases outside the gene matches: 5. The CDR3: CASSEAGLANPYEQYF. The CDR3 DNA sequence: TGTGCCAGCAGTGAAGCGGGACTAGCCAACCCCTACGAGCAGTACTTC.

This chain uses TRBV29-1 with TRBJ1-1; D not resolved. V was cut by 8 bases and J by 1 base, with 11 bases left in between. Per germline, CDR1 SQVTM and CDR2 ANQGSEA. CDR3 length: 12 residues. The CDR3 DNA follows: TGCAGCACCCTCGGGAAGAACACTGAAGCTTTCTTT. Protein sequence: CSTLGKNTEAFF.

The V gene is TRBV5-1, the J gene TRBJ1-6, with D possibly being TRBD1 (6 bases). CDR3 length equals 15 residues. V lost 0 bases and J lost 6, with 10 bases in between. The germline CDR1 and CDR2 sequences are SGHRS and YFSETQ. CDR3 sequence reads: CASSLDGQFNSPLHF. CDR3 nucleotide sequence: TGCGCCAGCAGCTTGGATGGACAGTTTAATTCACCCCTCCACTTT.

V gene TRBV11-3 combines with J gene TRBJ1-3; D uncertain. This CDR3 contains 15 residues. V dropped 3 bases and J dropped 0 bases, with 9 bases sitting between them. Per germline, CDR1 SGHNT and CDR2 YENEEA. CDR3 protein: CASSFQVLSGNTIYF. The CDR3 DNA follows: TGTGCCAGCAGCTTTCAGGTTCTCTCTGGAAACACCATATATTTT.

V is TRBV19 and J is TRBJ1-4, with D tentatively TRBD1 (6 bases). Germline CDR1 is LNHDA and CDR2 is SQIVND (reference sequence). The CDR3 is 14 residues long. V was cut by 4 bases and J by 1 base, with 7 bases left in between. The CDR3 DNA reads TGTGCCAGTAGTAAACAGGGAACTAATGAAAAACTGTTTTTT. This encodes CASSKQGTNEKLFF.

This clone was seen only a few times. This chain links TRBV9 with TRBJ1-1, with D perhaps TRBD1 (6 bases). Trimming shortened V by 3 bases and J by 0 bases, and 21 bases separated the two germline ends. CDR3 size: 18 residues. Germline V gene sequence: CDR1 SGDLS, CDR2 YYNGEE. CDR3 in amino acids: CASSASYVRGMMNTEAFF. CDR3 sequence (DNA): TGTGCCAGCAGCGCCTCATATGTTAGGGGGATGATGAACACTGAAGCTTTCTTT. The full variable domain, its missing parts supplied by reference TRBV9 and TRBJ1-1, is DSGVTQTPKHLITATGQRVTLRCSPRSGDLSVYWYQQSLDQGLQFLIQYYNGEERAKGNILERFSAQQFPDLHSELNLSSLELGDSALYFCASSASYVRGMMNTEAFFGQGTRLTVV.

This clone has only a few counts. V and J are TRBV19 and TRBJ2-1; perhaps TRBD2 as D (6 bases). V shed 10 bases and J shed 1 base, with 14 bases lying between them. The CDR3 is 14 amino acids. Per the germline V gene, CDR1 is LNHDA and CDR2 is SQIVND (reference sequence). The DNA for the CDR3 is TGTGCCACCAAGCGGGCGATTTCCTACAATGAGCAGTTCTTC. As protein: CATKRAISYNEQFF.

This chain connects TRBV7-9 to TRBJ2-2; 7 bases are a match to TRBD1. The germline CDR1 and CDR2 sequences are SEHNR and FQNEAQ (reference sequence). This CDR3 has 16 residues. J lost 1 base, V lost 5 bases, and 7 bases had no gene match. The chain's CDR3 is CASSTPRQGNTGELFF. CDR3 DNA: TGTGCCAGCAGCACCCCCCGACAGGGGAACACCGGGGAGCTGTTTTTT.

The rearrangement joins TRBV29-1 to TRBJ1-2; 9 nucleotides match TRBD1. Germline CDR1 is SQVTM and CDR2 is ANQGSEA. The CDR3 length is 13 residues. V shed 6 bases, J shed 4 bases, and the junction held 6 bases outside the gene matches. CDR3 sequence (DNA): TGCAGCGTATACAGGGGGCAAGGCTATGGCTACACCTTC. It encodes CSVYRGQGYGYTF.

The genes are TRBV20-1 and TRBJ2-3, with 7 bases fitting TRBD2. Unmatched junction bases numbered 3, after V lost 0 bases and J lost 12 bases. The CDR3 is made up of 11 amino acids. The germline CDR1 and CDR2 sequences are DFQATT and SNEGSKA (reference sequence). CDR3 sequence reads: CSARDGDYQYF. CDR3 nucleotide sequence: TGCAGTGCTAGAGATGGGGACTATCAGTATTTT.

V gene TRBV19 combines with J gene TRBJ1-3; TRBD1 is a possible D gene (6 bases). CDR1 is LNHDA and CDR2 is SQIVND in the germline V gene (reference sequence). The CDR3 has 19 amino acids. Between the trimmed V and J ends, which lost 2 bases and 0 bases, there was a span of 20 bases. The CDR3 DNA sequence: TGTGCCAGTAGTATAAGGGGGTTGGGGGGGACCGACTCTGGAAACACCATATATTTT. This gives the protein CASSIRGLGGTDSGNTIYF.

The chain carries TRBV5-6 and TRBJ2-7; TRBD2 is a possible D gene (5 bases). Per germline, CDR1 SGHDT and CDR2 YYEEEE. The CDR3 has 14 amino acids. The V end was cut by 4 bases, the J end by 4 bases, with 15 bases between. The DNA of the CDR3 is TGTGCCAGCAGCCCCGCGGGTGACCGGTACGAGCAGTACTTC. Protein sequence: CASSPAGDRYEQYF.

CDR3 sequence reads: CASSPRGEGVGFF. CDR3 bases: TGTGCCAGCTCACCACGCGGGGAAGGGGTCGGGTTTTTT. The chain joins TRBV18 to TRBJ1-4, with a weak D call TRBD1 (5 bases). The CDR3 length is 13 residues. V dropped 1 base and J dropped 16 bases, with 16 bases sitting between them. Germline CDR1 and CDR2: KGHSH and LQKENI.

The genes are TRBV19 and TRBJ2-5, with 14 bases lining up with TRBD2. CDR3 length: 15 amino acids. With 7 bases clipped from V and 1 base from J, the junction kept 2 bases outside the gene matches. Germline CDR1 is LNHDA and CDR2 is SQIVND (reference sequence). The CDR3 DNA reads TGTGCCAGTATGGGACTAGCGGGAGTCCAAGAGACCCAGTACTTC. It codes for CASMGLAGVQETQYF.